This TCR beta chain was obtained from a study of shared clonotypes between healthy human individuals. Germline assignment: CDR1 SGDLS and CDR2 YYNGEE. The CDR3 runs 19 residues. V dropped 0 bases and J dropped 3; count of bases not matched to a gene: 13. Naive CD8 cells, CD45RO-negative and positively selected for CCR7, excluded terminally differentiated effector memory CD45RA+ cells. Using immunoSEQ multiplex PCR, the repertoire was profiled, and TCRdb retains in-frame clones only, with some absent. The sample consists of 550,000 to 750,000 clones, roughly 94% of them appearing once. The chain employs TRBV9 and TRBJ2-1, with 9 bases matching TRBD1. The sample comprised naive CD8+ T cells sorted from blood. The receptor was isolated from a man aged 30 to 45 in good health. The CDR3 DNA reads TGTGCCAGCAGCGTAGCCCTCGGGCCGACAGGGGGATACTACAATGAGCAGTTCTTC. Translation gives CASSVALGPTGGYYNEQFF. Complete variable domain (other parts from reference TRBV9 and TRBJ2-1): DSGVTQTPKHLITATGQRVTLRCSPRSGDLSVYWYQQSLDQGLQFLIQYYNGEERAKGNILERFSAQQFPDLHSELNLSSLELGDSALYFCASSVALGPTGGYYNEQFFGPGTRLTVL.